The 8 T cell receptor beta chains given below trace back to one sample, sequenced in a study of blood T cells in healthy people across ages. Primed by a sample-barcoded 5' primer and a J-beta primer mix, a second PCR proceeded for 7 to 11 cycles. TCRdb used MiXCR to reprocess the 5' RACE reads, holding one entry per CDR3 protein. The data show about 1,600,000 distinct CDR3 sequences, with roughly 40% seen just once and roughly 7.9% held by the top ten. Sample: blood. Receptors originate from a woman under 30 in good health.

This clonotype was seen more than once but under ten times. The V and J genes are TRBV6-5 and TRBJ2-1, with D unresolved. Germline CDR1 is MNHEY and CDR2 is SVGAGI. V shed 6 bases and J shed 7 bases, with 10 bases lying between them. This CDR3 region has 12 residues. Written as DNA, the CDR3 is TGTGCCAGCAGGGGTCGATTAAATGAGCAGTTCTTC. Protein sequence: CASRGRLNEQFF.

The chain has TRBV6-5 and TRBJ1-1; 7 nucleotides agree with TRBD1. Germline CDR1 reads MNHEY; CDR2 reads SVGAGI. V lost 7 bases, J lost 6 bases, and 14 bases stayed unmatched. The CDR3 loop spans 15 amino acids. The CDR3 is CASKLTGPNRAEAFF. For the CDR3, the DNA is TGTGCCAGCAAGCTGACAGGGCCAAATCGGGCTGAAGCTTTCTTT.

This clonotype was seen more than once but under ten times. V usage is TRBV6-5 and J usage is TRBJ2-7; 7 nucleotides line up with TRBD1. Germline V gives CDR1 MNHEY, CDR2 SVGAGI. The V segment lost 4 bases and the J segment 3 bases; nucleotides outside the gene matches: 12. This CDR3 contains 16 residues. Here the CDR3 reads CASSSRTGGYSYEQYF. In DNA form, the CDR3 reads TGTGCCAGCAGTTCCCGGACAGGCGGCTATAGCTACGAGCAGTACTTC.

This chain connects TRBV4-2 to TRBJ1-1, with D possibly matching TRBD1 (5 bases). From germline, CDR1 is LGHNA and CDR2 YNFKEQ. The CDR3 extends over 15 amino acids. Trimming left V 0 bases short and J 4 bases short, with 12 bases between. The CDR3 is CASSQEPRGVTEAFF. Here the CDR3 DNA reads TGTGCCAGCAGCCAAGAACCCCGGGGGGTCACTGAAGCTTTCTTT.

There are a few counts of this clonotype. V is TRBV7-9 and J is TRBJ2-4, with a tentative D call TRBD1 (5 bases). The CDR3 consists of 14 residues. V was clipped by 1 base and J by 7 bases, with 11 bases between them. Germline lookup yields CDR1 SEHNR and CDR2 FQNEAQ (reference sequence). The CDR3: CASSLGQPGNIQYF. The CDR3 DNA sequence: TGTGCCAGCAGCTTAGGGCAGCCAGGGAACATTCAGTACTTC.

This clonotype turned up a few times. The V call is TRBV20-1, the J call TRBJ2-6, with 13 bases lining up with TRBD2. Germline V gene data show CDR1 as DFQATT and CDR2 as SNEGSKA (reference sequence). V was clipped by 1 base and J by 1 base; unmatched bases: 4. This CDR3 comprises 18 residues. Here the CDR3 DNA reads TGCAGTGCTAGAGCGACTAGCGGGAGGATATCTGGGGCCAACGTCCTGACTTTC. Its translation is CSARATSGRISGANVLTF.

This clonotype appeared a single time. V is TRBV5-6 and J is TRBJ1-5, with 9 positions matching TRBD1. The V gene end was trimmed by 3 bases and the J gene end by 4 bases; junction bases not matched to a gene: 8. The CDR3 spans 16 residues. CDR1 SGHDT and CDR2 YYEEEE come from the germline V gene. CDR3 DNA: TGTGCCAGCAGCTCTGTACGGACAGGGGATAATCAGCCCCAGCATTTT. Translation gives CASSSVRTGDNQPQHF.

The sample holds a few counts of this clonotype. The chain links TRBV7-9 to TRBJ1-4, with 7 positions matching TRBD1. The CDR3 loop spans 17 amino acids. V lost 5 bases and J lost 7; bases outside the gene matches: 16. CDR1 is SEHNR and CDR2 is FQNEAQ in the germline V gene (reference sequence). The DNA for the CDR3 is TGTGCCAGCAGCCCGGACCGACAGGGACCAGGGAGTGAAAAACTGTTTTTT. This sequence encodes CASSPDRQGPGSEKLFF.